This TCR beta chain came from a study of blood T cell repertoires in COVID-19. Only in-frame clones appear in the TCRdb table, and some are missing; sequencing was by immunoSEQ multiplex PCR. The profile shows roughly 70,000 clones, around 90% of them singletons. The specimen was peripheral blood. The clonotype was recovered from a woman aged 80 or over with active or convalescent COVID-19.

CDR3 DNA: TGTGCCAGCAGCGTAGGAGTCGGAGATCTGGATGAGCAGTTCTTC. Protein product: CASSVGVGDLDEQFF. J is TRBJ2-1 and V is TRBV9; D gene unclear. This CDR3 comprises 15 residues. Germline V lookup: CDR1 SGDLS, CDR2 YYNGEE. V was pared by 0 bases and J by 8 bases, with 15 bases between.